A single sample gave rise to the 20 T cell receptor beta chains below, sequenced in a study of T cell changes during pregnancy in multiple sclerosis. Sequencing was performed with immunoSEQ multiplex PCR; in TCRdb, only in-frame clones are kept and a portion is missing. The sample has roughly 38,000 clones, 88% seen once. The sequences come from CD4+ T cells from peripheral blood mononuclear cells, collected before pregnancy. These receptors all come from a female donor with multiple sclerosis, enrolled in a pregnancy study.

This chain joins TRBV27 and TRBJ2-6; TRBD2 matches at 9 bases. Germline V CDR1 and CDR2: MNHEY, SMNVEV (reference sequence). Trimming took 1 base from V and 4 from J; bases not matched to a gene: 14. CDR3 size: 20 residues. This chain's CDR3 is CASSLLNLAGKIPGANVLTF. The CDR3 DNA follows: TGTGCCAGCAGTTTATTGAACCTAGCGGGAAAGATCCCCGGGGCCAACGTCCTGACTTTC.

This clone has only one observation. V and J are TRBV5-6 and TRBJ2-5; D possibly corresponds to TRBD2 (6 bases). Per the germline V gene, CDR1 is SGHDT and CDR2 is YYEEEE. With 4 bases removed from V and 0 bases from J, the gap between germline ends came to 10 bases. There are 14 residues in the CDR3. CDR3 DNA: TGTGCCAGCAGCCGGGACTTGTACCAAGAGACCCAGTACTTC. Encoded protein: CASSRDLYQETQYF. The variable domain in full, with the rest retrieved from reference TRBV5-6 and TRBJ2-5, is DAGVTQSPTHLIKTRGQQVTLRCSPKSGHDTVSWYQQALGQGPQFIFQYYEEEERQRGNFPDRFSGHQFPNYSSELNVNALLLGDSALYLCASSRDLYQETQYFGPGTRLLVL.

This sequence joins TRBV11-2 and TRBJ2-5; D uncertain. The length of the CDR3 is 13 residues. From germline, CDR1 is SGHAT and CDR2 FQNNGV. V lost 1 base, J lost 9 bases, and 12 bases lay in between. DNA for the CDR3: TGTGCCAGCAGCTTAGGTTTAACTGGGCCCCAGTACTTC. This gives the protein CASSLGLTGPQYF.

The chain has TRBV5-1 and TRBJ2-7; 9 positions match TRBD1. The length of the CDR3 is 15 residues. Germline CDR1 reads SGHRS; CDR2 reads YFSETQ. After removal of 4 bases from V and 4 bases from J, the junction contained 9 bases not matched to a gene. The DNA for the CDR3 is TGCGCCAGCAGCCCCGGGACAGGGATCACATACGAGCAGTACTTC. It encodes CASSPGTGITYEQYF.

This chain uses TRBV7-2 with TRBJ2-7; D is uncertain. CDR3 length: 11 residues. V was pared by 5 bases and J by 4 bases, with 6 bases between. Per germline, CDR1 SGHTA and CDR2 FQGNSA. CDR3 coding DNA: TGTGCCAGCAGCAGCGAGTACGAGCAGTACTTC. Translating gives CASSSEYEQYF.

V usage is TRBV6-6 and J usage is TRBJ2-5; 10 bases line up with TRBD1. Germline V lookup: CDR1 MNHNY, CDR2 SVGAGI (reference sequence). The V gene end was trimmed by 4 bases and the J gene end by 4 bases; junction bases not matched to a gene: 3. The CDR3 sequence is 14 residues long. The CDR3 DNA is TGTGCCAGCAGTTTGACAGGGGGCGTAGAGACCCAGTACTTC. This codes for CASSLTGGVETQYF.

V usage is TRBV9 and J usage is TRBJ2-2, with D tentatively TRBD1 (5 bases). The ends were cut back, 1 base at V and 5 bases at J, with 9 bases in the middle. The CDR3 spans 14 residues. Looked up from germline, CDR1 is SGDLS and CDR2 is YYNGEE. The CDR3 loop reads CASSVIGETGELFF. CDR3 nucleotides: TGTGCCAGCAGCGTAATAGGGGAAACCGGGGAGCTGTTTTTT.

This clone was picked up one time. The V and J genes are TRBV7-3 and TRBJ1-2; maybe TRBD1 (6 bases). This CDR3 region has 14 residues. Germline V CDR1 and CDR2: SGHTA, FQGTGA. Trimming removed 2 bases at V and 7 bases at J, with 14 bases between. The CDR3 nucleotides read TGTGCCAGCAGCTTACTTCAGGGGCGCGGTGGCTACACCTTC. It translates to CASSLLQGRGGYTF.

This clone appeared a single time. CDR3: CASSQDSGSKAGTGRNEQFF. In nucleotides, the CDR3 is TGTGCCAGCAGCCAAGATTCGGGCTCTAAGGCGGGCACCGGGCGGAATGAGCAGTTCTTC. The J gene is TRBJ2-1, the V gene TRBV14; TRBD2 might be the D (5 bases). Germline loops: CDR1 SGHDN, CDR2 FVKESK. Trimming cost V 0 bases and J 7 bases, with 28 bases left between them. The CDR3 totals 20 residues.

This chain connects TRBV2 to TRBJ2-7; possibly TRBD2 for D (6 bases). V was pared by 6 bases and J by 2 bases, with 8 bases between. The germline gives CDR1 SNHLY, CDR2 FYNNEI. This CDR3 contains 12 residues. CDR3 nucleotide sequence: TGTGCCAGCAGGGGACTTACCTACGAGCAGTACTTC. Protein product: CASRGLTYEQYF.

The chain combines TRBV7-9 with TRBJ1-1; D uncertain. The CDR3 consists of 14 residues. V lost 10 bases and J 6 bases, leaving 21 bases between the germline ends. The germline CDR1 and CDR2 sequences are SEHNR and FQNEAQ (reference sequence). CDR3 bases: TGTGCCACGCGCTCCGGACTCCGGCAATCTGAAGCTTTCTTT. Its translation is CATRSGLRQSEAFF.

This clone has just one count. V gene TRBV30 combines with J gene TRBJ1-1; D may be TRBD1 (6 bases). This CDR3 is 13 amino acids long. In germline, CDR1 is GTSNPN, CDR2 SVGIG (reference sequence). V lost 4 bases to trimming and J lost 2 bases, with 11 bases between them. DNA of the CDR3: TGTGCCTGGATCCGGGACAAAAACACTGAAGCTTTCTTT. Residues: CAWIRDKNTEAFF.

This chain uses TRBV13 with TRBJ1-2, with 9 positions matching TRBD1. Germline V gene data show CDR1 as PRHDT and CDR2 as FYEKMQ (reference sequence). J was trimmed by 5 bases and V by 5 bases; bases with no gene match: 15. This CDR3 comprises 17 residues. The CDR3 sequence is CASSRRPRTGEEYGYTF. The CDR3 DNA reads TGTGCCAGCAGCCGCCGTCCAAGGACAGGGGAAGAGTATGGCTACACCTTC.

V gene TRBV6-6 combines with J gene TRBJ2-7; the match to TRBD2 covers 14 bases. There are 16 residues in the CDR3. Germline V gene data show CDR1 as MNHNY and CDR2 as SVGAGI (reference sequence). The J segment lost 2 bases and the V segment lost 5 bases, leaving 5 bases of the junction unmatched. The DNA for the CDR3 is TGTGCCAGCAGTACACGGACTAGCGGGAGGACCTACGAGCAGTACTTC. It encodes CASSTRTSGRTYEQYF.

The rearrangement joins TRBV7-6 to TRBJ2-7, with a weak D call TRBD2 (7 bases). Trimming cost V 1 base and J 1 base, with 14 bases left between them. Germline V gene lookup returns CDR1 SGHVS and CDR2 FNYEAQ. This CDR3 is built from 16 residues. The DNA for the CDR3 is TGTGCCAGCAGCTTAGGTTGGGGGCGGGAGTCCTACGAGCAGTACTTC. It encodes CASSLGWGRESYEQYF.

The chain uses TRBV30 and TRBJ2-1; 13 bases fit TRBD2. The germline V gene encodes CDR1 GTSNPN and CDR2 SVGIG (reference sequence). Trimming took 2 bases from V and 3 from J; bases not matched to a gene: 16. The length of the CDR3 is 20 residues. The CDR3 loop reads CAWSRRTSGRALDDYNEQFF. Written as DNA, the CDR3 is TGTGCCTGGAGTCGACGGACTAGCGGGAGAGCCTTAGACGACTACAATGAGCAGTTCTTC.

This chain links TRBV5-1 with TRBJ2-3; TRBD1 matches 12 bases. After removal of 0 bases from V and 3 bases from J, the junction contained 2 bases not matched to a gene. The CDR3 is 16 residues long. CDR1 is SGHRS, CDR2 YFSETQ, per germline. The CDR3 DNA reads TGCGCCAGCAGCTTGGCGGGACAGGGGGCTACAGATACGCAGTATTTT. Encoded protein: CASSLAGQGATDTQYF.

A single count supports this clone. The V and J genes are TRBV29-1 and TRBJ2-3; no reliable D call. V was trimmed by 2 bases and J by 3 bases, leaving 6 bases between them. The CDR3 runs to 12 residues. Germline V lookup: CDR1 SQVTM, CDR2 ANQGSEA. CDR3 bases: TGCAGCGTTGAATCACTAACAGATACGCAGTATTTT. Its translation is CSVESLTDTQYF.

V gene TRBV19 combines with J gene TRBJ2-7; perhaps TRBD1 as D (6 bases). This CDR3 has 15 residues. V lost 6 bases and J lost 4, with 19 bases in between. Germline CDR1 reads LNHDA; CDR2 reads SQIVND (reference sequence). The CDR3 bases are TGTGCCAGTAGCATAACCGGGACACGGACGTACGAGCAGTACTTC. It codes for CASSITGTRTYEQYF.

The gene calls are TRBV30 and TRBJ2-3; 7 bases are shared with TRBD2. Germline V gene data show CDR1 as GTSNPN and CDR2 as SVGIG (reference sequence). This CDR3 region has 16 residues. V lost 3 bases to trimming and J lost 0 bases; unmatched junction nucleotides: 9. This CDR3 reads CAWRRLAEPSTDTQYF. As DNA, the CDR3 is TGTGCCTGGAGGAGGCTAGCGGAACCTAGCACAGATACGCAGTATTTT.